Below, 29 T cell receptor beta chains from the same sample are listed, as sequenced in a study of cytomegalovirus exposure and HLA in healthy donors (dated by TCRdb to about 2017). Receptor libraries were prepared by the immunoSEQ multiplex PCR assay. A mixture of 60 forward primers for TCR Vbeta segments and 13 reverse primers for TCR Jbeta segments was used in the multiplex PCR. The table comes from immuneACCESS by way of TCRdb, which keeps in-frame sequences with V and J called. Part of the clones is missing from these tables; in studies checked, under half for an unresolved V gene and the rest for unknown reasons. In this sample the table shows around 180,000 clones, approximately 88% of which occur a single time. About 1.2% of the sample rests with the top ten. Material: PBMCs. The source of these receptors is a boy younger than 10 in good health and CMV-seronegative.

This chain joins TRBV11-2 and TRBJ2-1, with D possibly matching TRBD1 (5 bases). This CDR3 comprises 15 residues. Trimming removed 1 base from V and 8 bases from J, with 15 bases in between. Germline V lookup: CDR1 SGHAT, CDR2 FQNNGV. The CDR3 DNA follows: TGTGCCAGCAGCTTAGGGGATTCCAGGGCGCATGAGCAGTTCTTC. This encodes CASSLGDSRAHEQFF.

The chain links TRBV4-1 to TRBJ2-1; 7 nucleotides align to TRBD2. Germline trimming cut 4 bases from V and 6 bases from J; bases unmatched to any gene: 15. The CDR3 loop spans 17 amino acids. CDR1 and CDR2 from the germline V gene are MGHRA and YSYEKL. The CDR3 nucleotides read TGCGCCAGCAGCCTAGACCCCAGCGGGATGGGGCCCAATGAGCAGTTCTTC. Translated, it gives CASSLDPSGMGPNEQFF.

CDR3 sequence reads: CASSVLGTGGTGSYNEQFF. In DNA, the CDR3 is TGTGCCAGCAGCGTGCTCGGAACGGGGGGTACTGGCTCCTACAATGAGCAGTTCTTC. J is TRBJ2-1 and V is TRBV9; TRBD2 matches at 7 bases. Germline V gene data show CDR1 as SGDLS and CDR2 as YYNGEE. CDR3 length: 19 residues. Losses at the gene ends were 2 bases for V and 0 bases for J; bases not matched to a gene: 14.

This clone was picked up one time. The CDR3 bases are TGTGCCAGCAGCCCAGGGGGTTCTGCAGATACGCAGTATTTT. Amino acid sequence: CASSPGGSADTQYF. The rearrangement joins TRBV7-9 to TRBJ2-3, with TRBD1 matching over 7 bases. V shed 5 bases and J 4 bases; nucleotides not matched to a gene: 6. CDR1 is SEHNR, CDR2 FQNEAQ, per germline (reference sequence). The CDR3 loop spans 14 amino acids.

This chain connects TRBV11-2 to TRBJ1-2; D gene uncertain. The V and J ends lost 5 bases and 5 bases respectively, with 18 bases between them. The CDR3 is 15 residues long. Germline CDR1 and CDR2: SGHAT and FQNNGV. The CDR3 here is CASSQSVGASYGYTF. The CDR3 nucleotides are TGTGCCAGCAGCCAATCAGTGGGTGCTAGTTATGGCTACACCTTC.

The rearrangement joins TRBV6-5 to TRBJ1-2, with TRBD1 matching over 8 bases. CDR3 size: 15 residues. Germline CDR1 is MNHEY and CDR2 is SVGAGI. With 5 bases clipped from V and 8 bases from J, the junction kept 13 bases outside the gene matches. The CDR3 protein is CASSVAGTGSGGYTF. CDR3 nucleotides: TGTGCCAGCAGTGTTGCCGGGACAGGTAGCGGGGGCTACACCTTC.

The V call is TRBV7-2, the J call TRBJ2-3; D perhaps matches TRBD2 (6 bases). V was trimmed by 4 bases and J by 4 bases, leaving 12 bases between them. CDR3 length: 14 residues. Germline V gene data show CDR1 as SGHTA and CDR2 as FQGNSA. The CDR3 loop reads CASSYGGRPDTQYF. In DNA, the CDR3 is TGTGCCAGCAGCTATGGGGGGAGGCCAGATACGCAGTATTTT.

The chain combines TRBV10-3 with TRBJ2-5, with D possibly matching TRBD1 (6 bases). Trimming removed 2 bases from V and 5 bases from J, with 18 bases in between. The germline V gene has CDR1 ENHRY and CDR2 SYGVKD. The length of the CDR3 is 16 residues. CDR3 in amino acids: CAISEVGQGQRETQYF. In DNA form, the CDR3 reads TGTGCCATCAGTGAGGTGGGGCAGGGGCAGCGGGAGACCCAGTACTTC.

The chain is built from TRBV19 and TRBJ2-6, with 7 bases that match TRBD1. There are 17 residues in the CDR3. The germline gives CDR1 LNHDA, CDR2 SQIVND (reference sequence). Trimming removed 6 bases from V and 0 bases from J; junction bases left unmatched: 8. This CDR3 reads CASSPRTGDSGANVLTF. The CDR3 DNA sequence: TGTGCCAGTAGCCCACGGACAGGAGACTCTGGGGCCAACGTCCTGACTTTC.

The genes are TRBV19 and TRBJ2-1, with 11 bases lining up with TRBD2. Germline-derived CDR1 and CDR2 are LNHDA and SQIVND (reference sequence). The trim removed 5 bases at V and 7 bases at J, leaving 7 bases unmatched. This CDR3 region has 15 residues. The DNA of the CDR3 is TGTGCCAGTAGTTTTCCGGGACTAGCGGTAAATGAGCAGTTCTTC. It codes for CASSFPGLAVNEQFF.

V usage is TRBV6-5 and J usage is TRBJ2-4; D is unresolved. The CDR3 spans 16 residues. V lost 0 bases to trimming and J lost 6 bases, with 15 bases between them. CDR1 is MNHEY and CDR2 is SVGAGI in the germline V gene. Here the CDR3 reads CASSYSTEGVGNIQYF. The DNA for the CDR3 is TGTGCCAGCAGTTACTCAACAGAAGGCGTCGGAAACATTCAGTACTTC.

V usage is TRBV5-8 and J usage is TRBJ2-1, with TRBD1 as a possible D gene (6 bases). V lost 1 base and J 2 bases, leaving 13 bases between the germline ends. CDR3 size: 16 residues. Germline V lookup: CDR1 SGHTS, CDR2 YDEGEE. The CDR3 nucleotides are TGTGCCAGCAGCTTGTGGCAGGGGTCGACCTACAATGAGCAGTTCTTC. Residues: CASSLWQGSTYNEQFF.

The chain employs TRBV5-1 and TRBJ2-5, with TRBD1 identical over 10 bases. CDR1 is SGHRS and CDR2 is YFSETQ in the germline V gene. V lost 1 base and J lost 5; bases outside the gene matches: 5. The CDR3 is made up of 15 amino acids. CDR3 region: CASSLRQGALETQYF. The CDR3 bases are TGCGCCAGCAGCTTGCGACAGGGGGCGCTTGAGACCCAGTACTTC.

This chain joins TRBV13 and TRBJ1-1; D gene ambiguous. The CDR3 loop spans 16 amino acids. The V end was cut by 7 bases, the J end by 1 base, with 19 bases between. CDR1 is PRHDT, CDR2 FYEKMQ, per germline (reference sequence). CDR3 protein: CASKGLPEVTNTEAFF. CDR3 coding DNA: TGTGCCAGCAAAGGTCTTCCCGAGGTTACGAACACTGAAGCTTTCTTT.

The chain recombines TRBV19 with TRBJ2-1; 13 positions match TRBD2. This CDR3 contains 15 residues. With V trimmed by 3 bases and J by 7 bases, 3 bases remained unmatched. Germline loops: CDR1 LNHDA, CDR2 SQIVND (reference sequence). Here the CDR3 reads CASSMAGLAGNEQFF. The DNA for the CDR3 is TGTGCCAGTAGTATGGCGGGACTAGCGGGAAATGAGCAGTTCTTC.

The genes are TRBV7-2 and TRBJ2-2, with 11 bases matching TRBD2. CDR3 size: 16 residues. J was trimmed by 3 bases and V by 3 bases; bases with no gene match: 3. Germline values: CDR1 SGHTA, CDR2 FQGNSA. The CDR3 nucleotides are TGTGCCAGCAGCTTCCCGGGACTAGCGGACACCGGGGAGCTGTTTTTT. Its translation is CASSFPGLADTGELFF.

The chain's CDR3 is CASSLLGQGDTEAFF. CDR3 nucleotides: TGTGCCAGCAGCTTGCTGGGACAGGGGGATACTGAAGCTTTCTTT. The J gene is TRBJ1-1, the V gene TRBV7-2, with TRBD1 identical over 11 bases. CDR1 and CDR2 from the germline V gene are SGHTA and FQGNSA. This CDR3 spans 15 amino acids. V dropped 3 bases and J dropped 5; count of bases not matched to a gene: 5.

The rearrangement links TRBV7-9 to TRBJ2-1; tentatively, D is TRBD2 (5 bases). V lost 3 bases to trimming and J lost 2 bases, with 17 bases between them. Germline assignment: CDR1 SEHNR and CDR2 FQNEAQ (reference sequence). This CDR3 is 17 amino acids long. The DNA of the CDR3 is TGTGCCAGCAGCTTCGACCTGGCGGGTCCTCCCTACAATGAGCAGTTCTTC. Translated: CASSFDLAGPPYNEQFF.

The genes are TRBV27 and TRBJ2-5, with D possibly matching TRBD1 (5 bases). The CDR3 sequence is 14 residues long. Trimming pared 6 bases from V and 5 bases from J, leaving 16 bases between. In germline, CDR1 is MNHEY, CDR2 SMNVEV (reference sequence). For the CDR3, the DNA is TGTGCCAGCAGGCTACGCAGGGAATTGGAGACCCAGTACTTC. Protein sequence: CASRLRRELETQYF.

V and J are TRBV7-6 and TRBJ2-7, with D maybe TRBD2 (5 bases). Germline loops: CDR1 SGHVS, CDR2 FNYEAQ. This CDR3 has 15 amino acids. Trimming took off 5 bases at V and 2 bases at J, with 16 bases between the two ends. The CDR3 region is CASSPQHGAAYEQYF. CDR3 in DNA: TGTGCCAGCAGCCCCCAGCATGGAGCGGCCTACGAGCAGTACTTC. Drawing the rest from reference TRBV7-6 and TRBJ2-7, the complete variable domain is GAGVSQSPRYKVTKRGQDVALRCDPISGHVSLYWYRQALGQGPEFLTYFNYEAQQDKSGLPNDRFSAERPEGSISTLTIQRTEQRDSAMYRCASSPQHGAAYEQYFGPGTRLTVT.

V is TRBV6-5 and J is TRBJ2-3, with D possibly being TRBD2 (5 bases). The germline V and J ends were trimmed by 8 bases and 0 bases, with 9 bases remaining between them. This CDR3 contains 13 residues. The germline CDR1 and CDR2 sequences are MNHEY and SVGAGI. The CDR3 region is CASGSGSTDTQYF. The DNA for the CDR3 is TGTGCCAGCGGGTCGGGGAGCACAGATACGCAGTATTTT.

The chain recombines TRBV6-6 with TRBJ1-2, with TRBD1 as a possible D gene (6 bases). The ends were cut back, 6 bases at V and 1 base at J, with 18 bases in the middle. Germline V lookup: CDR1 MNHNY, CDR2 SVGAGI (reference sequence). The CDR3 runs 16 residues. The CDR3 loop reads CASSRGRTENNYGYTF. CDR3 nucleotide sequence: TGTGCCAGCAGCCGCGGCAGGACAGAAAATAACTATGGCTACACCTTC.

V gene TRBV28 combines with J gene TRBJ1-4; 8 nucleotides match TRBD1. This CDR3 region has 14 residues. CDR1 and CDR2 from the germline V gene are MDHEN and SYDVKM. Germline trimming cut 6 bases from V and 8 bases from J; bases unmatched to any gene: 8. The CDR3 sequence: CASSIGTGSEKLFF. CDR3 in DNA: TGTGCCAGCAGCATTGGGACAGGCAGCGAAAAACTGTTTTTT.

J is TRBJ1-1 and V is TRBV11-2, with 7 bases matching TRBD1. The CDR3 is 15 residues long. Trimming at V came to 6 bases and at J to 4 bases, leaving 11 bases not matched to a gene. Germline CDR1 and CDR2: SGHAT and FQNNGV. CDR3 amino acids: CASSSGGIVGTEAFF. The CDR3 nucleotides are TGTGCCAGCAGTTCAGGGGGGATTGTAGGCACTGAAGCTTTCTTT.

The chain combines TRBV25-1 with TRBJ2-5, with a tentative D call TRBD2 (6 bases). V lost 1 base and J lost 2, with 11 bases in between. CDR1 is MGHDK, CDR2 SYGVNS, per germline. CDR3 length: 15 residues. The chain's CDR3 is CASSELFRGQETQYF. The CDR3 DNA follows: TGTGCCAGCAGTGAATTATTTCGGGGGCAAGAGACCCAGTACTTC.

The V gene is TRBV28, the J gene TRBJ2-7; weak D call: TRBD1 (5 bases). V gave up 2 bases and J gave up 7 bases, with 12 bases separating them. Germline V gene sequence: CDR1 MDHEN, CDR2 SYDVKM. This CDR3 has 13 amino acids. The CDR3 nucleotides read TGTGCCAGCAGTTTAGAAGGGGCCCGGGAGCAGTACGTC. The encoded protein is CASSLEGAREQYV.

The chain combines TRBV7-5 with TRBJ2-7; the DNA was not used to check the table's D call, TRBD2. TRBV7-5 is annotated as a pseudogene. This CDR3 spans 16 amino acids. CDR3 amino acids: CARSLASAWEPYEQYV. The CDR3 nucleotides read TGTGCCAGAAGCTTAGCGTCGGCCTGGGAGCCCTACGAGCAGTACGTC.

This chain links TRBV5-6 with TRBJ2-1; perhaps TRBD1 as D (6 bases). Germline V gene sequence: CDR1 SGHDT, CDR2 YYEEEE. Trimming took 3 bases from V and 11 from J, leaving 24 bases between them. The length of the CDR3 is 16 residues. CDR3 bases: TGTGCCAGCAGCTCGAGGGGAAGGACAGACACCTCTCAGCAGTTCTTC. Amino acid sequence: CASSSRGRTDTSQQFF.

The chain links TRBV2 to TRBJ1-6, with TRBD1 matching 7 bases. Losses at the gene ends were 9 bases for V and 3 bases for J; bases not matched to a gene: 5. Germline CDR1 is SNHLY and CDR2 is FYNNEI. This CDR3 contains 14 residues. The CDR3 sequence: CASGTENYNSPLHF. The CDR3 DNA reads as TGTGCCAGTGGGACAGAGAACTATAATTCACCCCTCCACTTT. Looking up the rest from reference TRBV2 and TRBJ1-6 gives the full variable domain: EPEVTQTPSHQVTQMGQEVILRCVPISNHLYFYWYRQILGQKVEFLVSFYNNEISEKSEIFDDQFSVERPDGSNFTLKIRSTKLEDSAMYFCASGTENYNSPLHFGNGTRLTVT.